The 29 T cell receptor beta chains presented below share a single source sample, sequenced in a study of radiation and T cells in renal cell carcinoma. Stated time point: blood 2 weeks post-SBRT. Stated treatment: 15 Gy SBRT to primary tumor, nephrectomy 4 weeks later. The protocol was immunoSEQ multiplex PCR, while the TCRdb copy is restricted to in-frame clones and leaves out a portion. The profile shows 100,000 to 150,000 clones, about 81% of them singletons. The specimen was blood, collected from a patient whose treatment included radiotherapy and nephrectomy. The receptors stem from a woman aged 55-75 years with renal cell carcinoma.

The chain combines TRBV7-2 with TRBJ2-7; D possibly corresponds to TRBD2 (6 bases). The V gene's germline CDR1 is SGHTA and CDR2 FQGNSA. V gave up 1 base and J gave up 2 bases, with 12 bases separating them. The CDR3 is 15 amino acids. CDR3 sequence: CASSLVAGTPYEQYF. In nucleotides, the CDR3 is TGTGCCAGCAGCTTAGTTGCGGGGACCCCCTACGAGCAGTACTTC.

The chain uses TRBV5-4 and TRBJ2-1; maybe TRBD1 (5 bases). The V and J ends lost 5 bases and 4 bases respectively, with 19 bases between them. Germline loops: CDR1 SGHNT, CDR2 YYREEE (reference sequence). CDR3 size: 16 residues. The CDR3: CASSLKTQGRYNEQFF. The CDR3, as DNA: TGTGCCAGCAGTTTAAAAACGCAGGGAAGATACAATGAGCAGTTCTTC.

This clone was counted only a few times. J is TRBJ1-1 and V is TRBV19; D not certain. There are 14 residues in the CDR3. Germline V gene lookup returns CDR1 LNHDA and CDR2 SQIVND (reference sequence). Trimming left V 3 bases short and J 4 bases short, with 12 bases between. The CDR3 loop is CASSMREGSTEAFF. CDR3 DNA sequence: TGTGCCAGTAGTATGAGGGAAGGATCCACTGAAGCTTTCTTT.

The chain combines TRBV30 with TRBJ2-3; 10 bases match TRBD1. The CDR3 spans 14 residues. Unmatched junction bases numbered 1, after V lost 0 bases and J lost 4 bases. Germline V gives CDR1 GTSNPN, CDR2 SVGIG (reference sequence). The CDR3 nucleotides read TGTGCCTGGAGTGTGGGGACAGGGGCAGATACGCAGTATTTT. Its protein product is CAWSVGTGADTQYF.

The sample holds one count of this clone. The gene calls are TRBV21-1 and TRBJ2-7; the D call of TRBD1 is as the table states it, not checked on the DNA. TRBV21-1 is described as a pseudogene. The CDR3 runs to 17 residues. CDR3 region: CASSDLSPGQGSDEQYF. DNA of the CDR3: TGTGCCAGCAGCGACCTCTCACCGGGACAGGGGTCCGACGAGCAGTACTTC.

This chain joins TRBV27 and TRBJ2-5, with TRBD2 matching over 8 bases. CDR1 and CDR2 (germline): MNHEY, SMNVEV (reference sequence). Trimming took 7 bases from V and 1 from J; bases not matched to a gene: 11. This CDR3 has 16 residues. CDR3 DNA: TGTGCCAGCATGAGGTTAGCGGGACGGACCCAAGAGACCCAGTACTTC. Its protein product is CASMRLAGRTQETQYF.

This clone is a singleton in its sample. The V and J genes are TRBV11-2 and TRBJ1-1; unclear D gene. Trimming pared 0 bases from V and 1 base from J, leaving 9 bases between. The CDR3 is 15 amino acids. From germline, CDR1 is SGHAT and CDR2 FQNNGV. The CDR3 region is CASSLEPGSNTEAFF. Written as DNA, the CDR3 is TGTGCCAGCAGCTTAGAACCGGGATCGAACACTGAAGCTTTCTTT.

The rearrangement joins TRBV6-6 to TRBJ1-2, with a tentative D call TRBD1 (5 bases). The CDR3 extends over 14 amino acids. The germline V gene has CDR1 MNHNY and CDR2 SVGAGI (reference sequence). Trimming pared 5 bases from V and 2 bases from J, leaving 12 bases between. The CDR3 here is CASSNQGDNYGYTF. The DNA of the CDR3 is TGTGCCAGCAGTAATCAGGGTGACAACTATGGCTACACCTTC.

This rearrangement joins TRBV28 to TRBJ1-2; 7 bases are a match to TRBD1. J lost 3 bases, V lost 5 bases, and 9 bases had no gene match. The CDR3 totals 15 residues. The germline V gene has CDR1 MDHEN and CDR2 SYDVKM. The CDR3 coding sequence is TGTGCCAGCAGTGGGGACAGTTGGGCGCACTATGGCTACACCTTC. Encoded protein: CASSGDSWAHYGYTF.

For this clone: The CDR3 does not close with the conserved phenylalanine or tryptophan, likely indicating a read error. The limits of the CDR3 on the DNA are not certain, so only TCRdb's listed CDR3 is given. The chain couples TRBV19 to TRBJ1-3. The CDR3 has 11 residues if both end residues are counted. From germline, CDR1 is LNHDA and CDR2 SQIVND (reference sequence). The CDR3 sequence is CASSTLNTAYC.

The chain has TRBV6-6 and TRBJ1-1; 9 bases match TRBD1. The germline CDR1 and CDR2 sequences are MNHNY and SVGAGI (reference sequence). V lost 6 bases to trimming and J lost 0 bases; unmatched junction nucleotides: 8. CDR3 length: 16 residues. CDR3 region: CASSSGQGHMNTEAFF. CDR3 nucleotide sequence: TGTGCCAGCAGCTCCGGACAGGGGCACATGAACACTGAAGCTTTCTTT.

The CDR3 DNA follows: TGTGCCAGCAATCGGCAGGGGGCCCAGCCCCAGCATTTT. Translating gives CASNRQGAQPQHF. The V and J genes are TRBV2 and TRBJ1-5, with 8 nucleotides matching TRBD1. The J segment lost 7 bases and the V segment lost 7 bases, leaving 6 bases of the junction unmatched. The germline V gene encodes CDR1 SNHLY and CDR2 FYNNEI. This CDR3 spans 13 amino acids. The variable domain in full, completed from reference TRBV2 and TRBJ1-5, reads EPEVTQTPSHQVTQMGQEVILRCVPISNHLYFYWYRQILGQKVEFLVSFYNNEISEKSEIFDDQFSVERPDGSNFTLKIRSTKLEDSAMYFCASNRQGAQPQHFGDGTRLSIL.

A remark on this clone: The junction departs from the called germline gene at one end, perhaps through a read error. This chain joins TRBV7-7 and TRBJ2-1; 11 bases agree with TRBD2. CDR3 length: 15 residues. Per the germline V gene, CDR1 is SSHAT and CDR2 is FNYEAQ (reference sequence). The CDR3 nucleotides read TGTGCTAGCAGCTTAGGGCTAGCGGGGGGTAATGAGCAGTTCTTC. As protein: CASSLGLAGGNEQFF. Together with reference TRBV7-7 and TRBJ2-1, the CDR3 gives the full variable domain: GAGVSQSPRYKVTKRGQDVTLRCDPISSHATLYWYQQALGQGPEFLTYFNYEAQPDKSGLPSDRFSAERPEGSISTLTIQRTEQRDSAMYRCASSLGLAGGNEQFFGPGTRLTVL.

The chain links TRBV6-1 to TRBJ2-1, with TRBD2 matching over 13 bases. The V gene end was trimmed by 11 bases and the J gene end by 9 bases; junction bases not matched to a gene: 10. The CDR3 totals 14 residues. The V gene's germline CDR1 is MNHNS and CDR2 SASEGT. The CDR3 coding sequence is TGTGCCCTTCGGACTAGCGGGAGTTGGGGTGAGCAGTTCTTC. Translation: CALRTSGSWGEQFF.

The chain has TRBV19 and TRBJ1-2, with 7 bases aligning to TRBD1. Trimming at V came to 9 bases and at J to 3 bases, leaving 7 bases not matched to a gene. The germline gives CDR1 LNHDA, CDR2 SQIVND (reference sequence). The CDR3 spans 13 residues. CDR3 sequence: CASSQGGDYGYTF. The CDR3 DNA follows: TGTGCCAGCAGCCAAGGGGGCGACTATGGCTACACCTTC.

The chain couples TRBV28 to TRBJ2-1; tentative D call: TRBD2 (5 bases). The length of the CDR3 is 13 residues. Trimming took off 2 bases at V and 9 bases at J, with 11 bases between the two ends. From germline, CDR1 is MDHEN and CDR2 SYDVKM. The CDR3 here is CASSLTARGEQFF. CDR3 in DNA: TGTGCCAGCAGTTTAACGGCCCGGGGTGAGCAGTTCTTC.

The chain links TRBV6-5 to TRBJ2-2, with D possibly matching TRBD1 (6 bases). The CDR3 sequence is 14 residues long. With 5 bases removed from V and 6 bases from J, the gap between germline ends came to 13 bases. From germline, CDR1 is MNHEY and CDR2 SVGAGI. This CDR3 is CASSTPEGAGELFF. Here the CDR3 DNA reads TGTGCCAGCAGTACCCCCGAGGGGGCCGGGGAGCTGTTTTTT.

This clone was detected only once. V usage is TRBV4-2 and J usage is TRBJ1-3, with D perhaps matching TRBD1 (5 bases). Trimming removed 1 base at V and 3 bases at J, with 16 bases between. The germline CDR1 and CDR2 sequences are LGHNA and YNFKEQ. The CDR3 spans 17 residues. CDR3 in amino acids: CASSQGGGPLIGNTIYF. The CDR3 DNA reads as TGTGCCAGCAGCCAAGGGGGGGGACCGCTTATTGGAAACACCATATATTTT.

CDR3 residues: CASTGDPIYNEQFF. The CDR3 region has the DNA TGTGCCAGTACAGGGGACCCTATTTACAATGAGCAGTTCTTC. The chain joins TRBV18 to TRBJ2-1; 7 bases agree with TRBD1. The J segment lost 4 bases and the V segment lost 9 bases, leaving 9 bases of the junction unmatched. This CDR3 is 14 amino acids long. Per the germline V gene, CDR1 is KGHSH and CDR2 is LQKENI.

This chain links TRBV16 with TRBJ1-2; D unresolved. The CDR3 is 12 amino acids. Germline CDR1 is KGHSY and CDR2 is FQNENV. The V end was cut by 4 bases, the J end by 4 bases, with 7 bases between. The CDR3 DNA reads as TGTGCCAGCAGCCCGGAGGGCTATGGCTACACCTTC. Translation gives CASSPEGYGYTF.

This clone was detected once. The J gene is TRBJ2-7, the V gene TRBV4-1, with D tentatively TRBD2 (5 bases). The CDR3 has 13 residues. The germline gives CDR1 MGHRA, CDR2 YSYEKL. V lost 1 base to trimming and J lost 7 bases, with 11 bases between them. The CDR3 loop reads CASSQVGGYEQYF. The CDR3, as DNA: TGCGCCAGCAGCCAAGTTGGAGGTTATGAGCAGTACTTC.

V usage is TRBV19 and J usage is TRBJ1-4; D gene ambiguous. Looked up from germline, CDR1 is LNHDA and CDR2 is SQIVND (reference sequence). V lost 5 bases, J lost 8 bases, and 9 bases lay in between. CDR3 size: 12 residues. The CDR3 region has the DNA TGTGCCAGTAGTGCCACCTGGGAAAAACTGTTTTTT. Amino acids: CASSATWEKLFF.

The chain recombines TRBV19 with TRBJ1-4, with a tentative D call TRBD1 (5 bases). The germline V gene encodes CDR1 LNHDA and CDR2 SQIVND (reference sequence). V was cut by 6 bases and J by 2 bases, with 10 bases left in between. The CDR3 length is 14 residues. The CDR3 bases are TGTGCCAGTAGCTTCGGGACTACTAATGAAAAACTGTTTTTT. This codes for CASSFGTTNEKLFF.

This chain uses TRBV16 with TRBJ2-2; no definite D call. Germline lookup yields CDR1 KGHSY and CDR2 FQNENV. V was pared by 5 bases and J by 3 bases, with 4 bases between. There are 12 residues in the CDR3. DNA for the CDR3: TGTGCCAGCAGCTCTCACACCGGGGAGCTGTTTTTT. Its protein is CASSSHTGELFF.

The V call is TRBV7-3, the J call TRBJ2-7; D remains unclear. The CDR3 sequence is 15 residues long. Trimming took 0 bases from V and 6 from J, leaving 15 bases between them. Germline V CDR1 and CDR2: SGHTA, FQGTGA. This CDR3 is CASSLTAQALGEQYF. The CDR3 DNA reads TGTGCCAGCAGCTTAACAGCCCAGGCCTTAGGCGAGCAGTACTTC.

As to this clone: This sample includes further DNA sequences coding for the same CDR3. The chain has TRBV5-1 and TRBJ2-7; 8 nucleotides line up with TRBD1. The CDR3 length is 13 residues. V trimming: 1 base; J trimming: 3 bases; junction bases outside the gene matches: 0. Germline V CDR1 and CDR2: SGHRS, YFSETQ. The DNA for the CDR3 is TGCGCCAGCAGCTTGACAGGGGGCTACGAGCAGTACTTC. Protein product: CASSLTGGYEQYF. Variable domain in full (rest from reference TRBV5-1 and TRBJ2-7): KAGVTQTPRYLIKTRGQQVTLSCSPISGHRSVSWYQQTPGQGLQFLFEYFSETQRNKGNFPGRFSGRQFSNSRSEMNVSTLELGDSALYLCASSLTGGYEQYFGPGTRLTVT.

J is TRBJ1-2 and V is TRBV28; possible D gene TRBD1, 6 bases. The V gene's germline CDR1 is MDHEN and CDR2 SYDVKM. The CDR3 runs 16 residues. Trimming removed 0 bases from V and 2 bases from J, with 13 bases in between. The CDR3 DNA reads TGTGCCAGCAGTTTATGGGGGGACACCGAAAACTATGGCTACACCTTC. Amino acid sequence: CASSLWGDTENYGYTF.

J is TRBJ2-3 and V is TRBV7-2; D gene ambiguous. Per the germline V gene, CDR1 is SGHTA and CDR2 is FQGNSA. The CDR3 contains 13 residues. Trimming cost V 4 bases and J 4 bases, with 9 bases left between them. CDR3 coding DNA: TGTGCCAGCAGCTCCAGCCTAGCAGATACGCAGTATTTT. This translates into CASSSSLADTQYF.

This clone appeared once. V usage is TRBV11-2 and J usage is TRBJ2-3; 9 bases match TRBD2. J lost 6 bases, V lost 1 base, and 8 bases had no gene match. CDR3 size: 16 residues. Germline values: CDR1 SGHAT, CDR2 FQNNGV. The chain's CDR3 is CASSLGLGTSGDTQYF. For the CDR3, the DNA is TGTGCCAGCAGCTTAGGTCTAGGTACTAGCGGGGATACGCAGTATTTT.